This TCR beta chain was captured by sequencing in a study of tumor-infiltrating lymphocytes in localized non-small cell lung cancer. Across the study: The cohort mixed smokers and never-smokers, several histologies, and some post-neoadjuvant-chemotherapy samples. Tumor tissue and non-adjacent uninvolved lung came from each patient.

Study conclusions and caveats: Different pieces of the same tissue went to different assays, confounding technical variation with intratumor heterogeneity. Only some patients had TCR sequencing, depending on available tissue.

Profiling relied on immunoSEQ multiplex PCR, and the TCRdb table lists in-frame clones only, not all of them. The sample holds several thousand clones, roughly 79% seen once. This clone showed up just a few times. Its specificity is unknown. There are 17 residues in the CDR3. The clonotype comes from a human donor with non-small cell lung cancer. The V call is TRBV21-1, the J call TRBJ1-6. TRBV21-1 corresponds to a pseudogene. Sequencing was done on a sample of uninvolved lung tissue not adjacent to the tumor. The CDR3 region is CASSSRCPGVKNSPLHF. CDR3 sequence (DNA): TGTGCCAGCAGCTCACGGTGCCCAGGAGTGAAAAATTCACCCCTCCACTTT.